The 15 T cell receptor beta chains listed next were all sequenced from one sample in a study of T cells in tumors after PD-1 blockade (dated by TCRdb to the late 2010s). The sample's time point, from its label and the paper: after anti-PD-1 therapy. Receptors were amplified or captured by the immunoSEQ multiplex PCR assay. TCRdb retrieved this table from immuneACCESS and kept in-frame rearrangements only. Not all clones are present; in checked studies, unresolved V genes account for under half, and no reason is known for the remainder. The sample table contains 7,500 to 9,500 clones; only one count was recorded for roughly 69% of them. The ten largest account for 4.5% of the sample. The input for sequencing was tumor tissue, taken after anti-PD-1 treatment. The source is a human donor with basal cell carcinoma.

This chain joins TRBV5-1 and TRBJ2-3, with 7 bases identical to TRBD1. CDR3 length: 13 residues. V shed 7 bases and J 0 bases; nucleotides not matched to a gene: 2. Germline CDR1 SGHRS, CDR2 YFSETQ. CDR3 bases: TGCGCCAGCTTGGGACAGAGCACAGATACGCAGTATTTT. Translating gives CASLGQSTDTQYF.

The chain carries TRBV5-6 and TRBJ2-7, with a possible D match to TRBD2 (5 bases). CDR3 length equals 15 residues. The germline V and J ends were trimmed by 0 bases and 7 bases, with 17 bases remaining between them. From germline, CDR1 is SGHDT and CDR2 YYEEEE. Here the CDR3 reads CASSLEVGVLTEQYF. Here the CDR3 DNA reads TGTGCCAGCAGCTTGGAGGTCGGGGTTCTTACGGAGCAGTACTTC.

A few counts support this clone. The chain combines TRBV11-3 with TRBJ2-7; the D is unclear. CDR3 length: 12 residues. The V gene lost 4 bases and the J gene lost 6 bases, with 10 bases spanning the gap. Germline V gene lookup returns CDR1 SGHNT and CDR2 YENEEA. DNA of the CDR3: TGTGCCAGCAGCTCCGACGGTTCCGAGCAGTACTTC. Its protein product is CASSSDGSEQYF.

The count of this clone is one. The chain links TRBV6-5 to TRBJ1-5; the D gene is possibly TRBD1 (6 bases). Germline V gene data show CDR1 as MNHEY and CDR2 as SVGAGI. Trimming took 6 bases from V and 5 from J, leaving 14 bases between them. The CDR3 loop spans 14 amino acids. The chain's CDR3 is CASSLQGGDQPQHF. The CDR3 DNA sequence: TGTGCCAGCAGCTTACAGGGAGGGGATCAGCCCCAGCATTTT.

The chain couples TRBV30 to TRBJ2-3, with a possible D match to TRBD1 (6 bases). Trimming cost V 4 bases and J 6 bases, with 14 bases left between them. Germline V gene sequence: CDR1 GTSNPN, CDR2 SVGIG (reference sequence). The CDR3 has 13 residues. CDR3 protein: CAWTVRRGDTQYF. The CDR3 DNA follows: TGTGCCTGGACCGTACGAAGGGGGGATACGCAGTATTTT.

The chain employs TRBV5-6 and TRBJ1-1; weak D call: TRBD1 (5 bases). The V gene's germline CDR1 is SGHDT and CDR2 YYEEEE. CDR3 size: 11 residues. Trimming took 3 bases from V and 7 from J, leaving 7 bases between them. The CDR3 DNA is TGTGCCAGCAGCTCACAGGTTGAAGCTTTCTTT. Residues: CASSSQVEAFF. Complete variable domain (other parts from reference TRBV5-6 and TRBJ1-1): DAGVTQSPTHLIKTRGQQVTLRCSPKSGHDTVSWYQQALGQGPQFIFQYYEEEERQRGNFPDRFSGHQFPNYSSELNVNALLLGDSALYLCASSSQVEAFFGQGTRLTVV.

Concerning this clone itself: The junction shows a germline mismatch at one end, possibly a read error. The chain combines TRBV7-2 with TRBJ1-1; D might be TRBD1 (6 bases). Germline V lookup: CDR1 SGHTA, CDR2 FQGNSA. CDR3 length equals 16 residues. DNA of the CDR3: TGTGCCAGCAACTTACCGGGACACATATTGAACACTGAAGCTTTCTTT. Residues: CASNLPGHILNTEAFF.

A single count supports this clone. The gene calls are TRBV6-5 and TRBJ1-2, with TRBD1 as a possible D gene (5 bases). This CDR3 is built from 14 residues. Germline CDR1 MNHEY, CDR2 SVGAGI. V lost 5 bases, J lost 6 bases, and 16 bases lay in between. The CDR3 DNA is TGTGCCAGCAGTCCCCACGACGGGGGGAATGGCTACACCTTC. Translation: CASSPHDGGNGYTF.

This clone was picked up a small number of times. The V and J genes are TRBV7-6 and TRBJ1-3; 7 nucleotides align to TRBD1. The CDR3 has 14 amino acids. In germline, CDR1 is SGHVS, CDR2 FNYEAQ. The ends lost 5 bases at V and 4 bases at J; junction bases unmatched: 5. CDR3 loop: CASSPGTAGNTIYF. The CDR3 DNA follows: TGTGCCAGCAGCCCGGGGACAGCCGGAAACACCATATATTTT.

The rearrangement uses TRBV19 and TRBJ1-5; TRBD1 might be the D (6 bases). This CDR3 is 16 amino acids long. Between the trimmed V and J ends, which lost 3 bases and 6 bases, there was a span of 18 bases. The germline V gene encodes CDR1 LNHDA and CDR2 SQIVND (reference sequence). CDR3 amino acids: CASSMLPHRVGQPQHF. Written as DNA, the CDR3 is TGTGCCAGTAGTATGCTCCCCCACAGGGTCGGTCAGCCCCAGCATTTT.

The V gene is TRBV19, the J gene TRBJ2-4; TRBD1 agrees at 8 bases. The germline CDR1 and CDR2 sequences are LNHDA and SQIVND (reference sequence). The V and J ends lost 0 bases and 0 bases, in that order; junction bases with no gene match: 1. This CDR3 spans 16 amino acids. The CDR3 protein is CASSIDRGQAKNIQYF. The CDR3 coding sequence is TGTGCCAGTAGTATAGACAGGGGGCAAGCCAAAAACATTCAGTACTTC.

The chain joins TRBV7-9 to TRBJ2-5; TRBD2 aligns across 12 bases. V trimming: 2 bases; J trimming: 11 bases; junction bases outside the gene matches: 12. The CDR3 is 16 residues long. Germline CDR1 is SEHNR and CDR2 is FQNEAQ (reference sequence). In nucleotides, the CDR3 is TGTGCCAGCAGCTTAACTCTAGCGGGGGGGACGAATATACAGTACTTC. Translated, it gives CASSLTLAGGTNIQYF. Full variable domain (remainder filled in from reference TRBV7-9 and TRBJ2-5): DTGVSQNPRHKITKRGQNVTFRCDPISEHNRLYWYRQTLGQGPEFLTYFQNEAQLEKSRLLSDRFSAERPKGSFSTLEIQRTEQGDSAMYLCASSLTLAGGTNIQYFGPGTRLLVL.

The CDR3 sequence: CASSFSYEQYF. CDR3 in DNA: TGTGCCAGCAGCTTCTCCTACGAGCAGTACTTC. V and J are TRBV6-5 and TRBJ2-7; D uncertain. V was trimmed by 6 bases and J by 0 bases, leaving 3 bases between them. The length of the CDR3 is 11 residues. The germline gives CDR1 MNHEY, CDR2 SVGAGI.

V usage is TRBV4-1 and J usage is TRBJ2-1, with 13 bases lining up with TRBD2. The CDR3 loop spans 20 amino acids. Per the germline V gene, CDR1 is MGHRA and CDR2 is YSYEKL. With 0 bases clipped from V and 0 bases from J, the junction kept 8 bases outside the gene matches. CDR3 in amino acids: CASSQEPGLAGVSSYNEQFF. In nucleotides, the CDR3 is TGCGCCAGCAGCCAAGAACCCGGACTAGCGGGGGTGAGCTCCTACAATGAGCAGTTCTTC.

The chain has TRBV3-1 (or the pseudogene TRBV3-2) and TRBJ1-6; D call uncertain. Germline values: CDR1 LGHDT, CDR2 YNNKEL (reference sequence). Trimming stripped 1 base from V and 10 bases from J, with 11 bases between. The CDR3 loop spans 14 amino acids. CDR3 sequence: CASSQAGDGSPLHF. The CDR3 nucleotides read TGTGCCAGCAGCCAAGCAGGCGACGGGTCACCCCTCCACTTT.